The next 3 T cell receptor beta chains were all read from a single sample in a study of shared clonotypes between healthy human individuals. Using immunoSEQ multiplex PCR, the repertoire was profiled, and TCRdb retains in-frame clones only, with some absent. Among about 2 million clones listed, approximately 94% were seen once. The naive CD8 population came from CD45RO-negative cells selected for CCR7, without terminally differentiated effector memory CD45RA+ cells. The sample consisted of naive CD8+ T cells sorted from blood. Receptors were obtained from a young man in good health.

The chain is built from TRBV4-1 and TRBJ2-1, with 10 bases fitting TRBD2. After removal of 4 bases from V and 8 bases from J, the junction contained 8 bases not matched to a gene. The length of the CDR3 is 15 residues. CDR1 is MGHRA, CDR2 YSYEKL, per germline. CDR3 sequence: CASSPSGTSVYEQFF. The CDR3 region has the DNA TGCGCCAGCAGCCCCTCCGGGACTAGCGTGTATGAGCAGTTCTTC.

The chain combines TRBV11-1 with TRBJ1-2, with a possible D match to TRBD1 (6 bases). The CDR3 runs 15 residues. V lost 5 bases to trimming and J lost 8 bases, with 21 bases between them. The germline V gene has CDR1 SGHAT and CDR2 FQDESV (reference sequence). Here the CDR3 DNA reads TGTGCCAGCAGCCCATCAGGATGGACAGCGGCGGGCTACACCTTC. Translating gives CASSPSGWTAAGYTF.

This clone was picked up one time. Other DNA sequences of this sample code for an identical CDR3. This sequence joins TRBV27 and TRBJ2-2; D gene ambiguous. Trimming pared 3 bases from V and 4 bases from J, leaving 9 bases between. This CDR3 is 14 amino acids long. Germline V lookup: CDR1 MNHEY, CDR2 SMNVEV (reference sequence). The CDR3 is CASSFLGGTGELFF. Written as DNA, the CDR3 is TGTGCCAGCAGTTTTCTGGGCGGCACCGGGGAGCTGTTTTTT.